These 3 T cell receptor beta chains share one sample of origin, sequenced in a study of cytomegalovirus exposure and HLA in healthy donors. Amplification used 60 Vbeta primers and 13 Jbeta primers. The repertoire was sequenced with immunoSEQ multiplex PCR; TCRdb's copy has only in-frame clones and lacks some. Among 95,000 to 150,000 clones listed, 75% to 85% were seen once. The source material was PBMCs. All receptors come from a man in his forties or fifties in good health and CMV-seronegative.

The rearrangement uses TRBV13 and TRBJ2-1, with 7 bases fitting TRBD2. The ends lost 3 bases at V and 4 bases at J; junction bases unmatched: 6. This CDR3 contains 15 residues. CDR1 and CDR2 (germline): PRHDT, FYEKMQ (reference sequence). This chain's CDR3 is CASSFGGEGYNEQFF. The CDR3 DNA follows: TGTGCCAGCAGCTTTGGGGGGGAGGGTTACAATGAGCAGTTCTTC.

The sample holds one count of this clone. This chain joins TRBV25-1 and TRBJ2-5; possibly TRBD2 for D (6 bases). Near its end, the DNA agrees better with TRBJ2-7, so the J call may be wrong. Germline values: CDR1 MGHDK, CDR2 SYGVNS. CDR3 size: 14 residues. The CDR3 sequence is CASSNTGTFVEQYF. CDR3 bases: TGTGCCAGCAGTAATACGGGGACTTTTGTCGAGCAGTACTTC.

V gene TRBV5-4 combines with J gene TRBJ1-1; 8 bases map to TRBD1. Germline trimming cut 6 bases from V and 1 base from J; bases unmatched to any gene: 5. Germline V gene data show CDR1 as SGHNT and CDR2 as YYREEE (reference sequence). The CDR3 has 14 amino acids. In DNA, the CDR3 is TGTGCCAGCACGATTCAGGGGGCGAACACTGAAGCTTTCTTT. Its protein is CASTIQGANTEAFF.